This T cell receptor (beta chain) was sequenced during a study of blood T cells in healthy people across ages. Study findings and constraints: A roughly linear age-dependent decrease characterized TCR beta diversity per million T cells. Versus aged donors, long-lived donors had higher diversity and more naive CD4+ cells.

Through a sample-barcoded 5' primer and a J-beta primer mix, a second PCR was run for roughly 7 to 12 cycles. The template-switch adaptor, which had 12 random nucleotides, put a tag on each cDNA molecule. TCRdb re-derived calls from the 5' RACE reads in MiXCR, one entry per CDR3 protein. The data show fewer than 800,000 distinct CDR3 sequences, more than 20% seen once. The V gene lost 3 bases and the J gene lost 1 base, with 13 bases spanning the gap. Looked up from germline, CDR1 is SGHAT and CDR2 is FQNNGV. The CDR3 spans 16 residues. This clonotype occurred a few times. The target antigen is unknown. Each donor was a healthy Caucasian individual from Russia, aged roughly 6 to 90.

The receptor comes from a man aged 70-80 years in good health. The specimen was blood. The chain uses TRBV11-2 and TRBJ1-3; tentative D call: TRBD1 (6 bases). CDR3 DNA: TGTGCCAGCAGCTTTCGGGGGGCTGTTTCTGGAAACACCATATATTTT. Encoded protein: CASSFRGAVSGNTIYF.